The TCR delta chain described here comes from a study of γδ T cells in repeated Plasmodium falciparum infection. J was trimmed by 0 bases and V by 1 base; bases with no gene match: 11. The CDR3 sequence is 19 residues long. Germline V gene data show CDR1 as GEAIGNYY and CDR2 as EKD. Gammadelta T cells were flow-sorted from PBMC into Vgamma9/Vdelta2+ and Vdelta2-negative populations for bulk analysis. This clone has just a few counts. TCRdb re-called the multiplex PCR reads via CATT. Here the sample spans roughly 50,000 delta-chain clones, around 1.6% being singletons. Sequenced material: gamma-delta T cells from blood. The chain uses TRDV2 and TRDJ1; TRDD3 matches at 12 bases. TCRdb offers no J gene call, so here the DNA was matched to germline to obtain one. This clonotype originated in a pool of human donors (malaria-infected and uninfected, not separated). Here the CDR3 reads CACDTVAGGYAKYTDKLIF. CDR3 nucleotide sequence: TGTGCCTGTGACACTGTGGCTGGGGGATACGCAAAATACACCGATAAACTCATCTTT.